Given below is one T cell receptor (beta chain) in context. Its specificity is not known. The entry originates in a study of shared clonotypes between healthy human individuals. TCRdb's copy holds only in-frame clones and misses some; the assay was immunoSEQ multiplex PCR. Of roughly 1 million clones listed, roughly 70% were seen once; the top ten hold over 1.3%. Whole-study findings and limits: Clonotype sharing among donors, it was expected, would be affected by sequencing depth. Rarefaction demonstrated incomplete sorted-subset sequencing despite large depth.

The V gene lost 8 bases and the J gene lost 0 bases, with 11 bases spanning the gap. CDR3 size: 15 residues. From germline, CDR1 is MDHEN and CDR2 SYDVKM. Nashville, Tennessee was home to all donors, who were Caucasian adults. This clonotype originated in a man aged 18 to 35 in good health. The sample was memory CD4+ T cells sorted from blood. The subset: CD45RA-negative fraction. V and J are TRBV28 and TRBJ1-6; D is uncertain. DNA of the CDR3: TGTGCCAGCTTAACCTCCCGCTCCTATAATTCACCCCTCCACTTT. Residues: CASLTSRSYNSPLHF.